The sequence of this TCR beta chain was determined in a study of blood T cell repertoires in COVID-19. Seattle-derived patients entered the study during active infection and were followed longitudinally. Trimming took off 1 base at V and 7 bases at J, with 10 bases between the two ends. CDR3 size: 14 residues. Germline CDR1 and CDR2: SGHTA and FQGNSA. As handled by the study authors: Estimates of nucleated cell counts were drawn from the amplification of reference gene primers. Assay used: immunoSEQ multiplex PCR; TCRdb lists only in-frame clones, some missing. For V, J and clone size, that table is used; D and trimming come from the DNA. The sample has under 200,000 clones; roughly 86% are singletons.

The source of this sequence is an elderly woman with COVID-19, enrolled during active disease. The V gene is TRBV7-2, the J gene TRBJ1-4; weak D call: TRBD1 (5 bases). What was sequenced was peripheral blood. The CDR3 nucleotides are TGTGCCAGCAGCTTAGTGTCAGGGATTGAAAAACTGTTTTTT. Translation: CASSLVSGIEKLFF.